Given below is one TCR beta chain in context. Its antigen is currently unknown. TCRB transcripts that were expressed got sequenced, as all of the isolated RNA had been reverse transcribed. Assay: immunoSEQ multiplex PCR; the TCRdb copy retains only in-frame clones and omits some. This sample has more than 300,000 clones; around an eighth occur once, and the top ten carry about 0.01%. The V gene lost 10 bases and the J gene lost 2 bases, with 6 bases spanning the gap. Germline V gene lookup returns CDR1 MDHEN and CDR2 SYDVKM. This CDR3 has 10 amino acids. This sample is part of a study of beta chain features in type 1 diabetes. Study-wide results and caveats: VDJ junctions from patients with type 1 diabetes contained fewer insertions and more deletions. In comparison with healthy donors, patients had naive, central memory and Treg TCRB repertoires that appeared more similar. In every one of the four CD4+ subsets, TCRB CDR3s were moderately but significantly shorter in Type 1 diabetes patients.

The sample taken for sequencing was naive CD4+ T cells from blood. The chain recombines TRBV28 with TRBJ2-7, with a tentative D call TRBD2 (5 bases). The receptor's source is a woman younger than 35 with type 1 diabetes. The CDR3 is CAIGTYEQYF. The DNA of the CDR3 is TGTGCCATCGGGACCTACGAGCAGTACTTC.